The clone carrying this T cell receptor beta chain was picked up many times. Its antigen remains unidentified. This entry belongs to a study of T cell repertoires in cytomegalovirus infection. TCRdb called the reads again in MiXCR, with one record for every CDR3 protein. The sample lists more than 45,000 distinct CDR3 sequences, 25% to 40% occurring once. Germline V gene lookup returns CDR1 SGHVS and CDR2 FQNEAQ. J was trimmed by 6 bases and V by 5 bases; bases with no gene match: 12. This CDR3 comprises 17 residues. The sequencing input was PBMCs, sequenced either directly or after in vitro stimulation (not recorded which). V gene TRBV7-8 combines with J gene TRBJ2-3, with TRBD2 matching over 12 bases. The TCR originated in a human donor in good health (CMV status not recorded). Some clones in this sample may be carry-over from other donors' samples. The CDR3 bases are TGTGCCAGCAGCCGCGGACTAGCGGGGTTGCTCTTGGATACGCAGTATTTT. It translates to CASSRGLAGLLLDTQYF. Complete variable domain (other parts from reference TRBV7-8 and TRBJ2-3): GAGVSQSPRYKVAKRGQDVALRCDPISGHVSLFWYQQALGQGPEFLTYFQNEAQLDKSGLPSDRFFAERPEGSVSTLKIQRTQQEDSAVYLCASSRGLAGLLLDTQYFGPGTRLTVL.